Included here is one T cell receptor beta chain sequence, with context. Its antigen is currently unknown. This PCR relied on a set of 60 Vbeta primers and 13 Jbeta primers. Method: immunoSEQ multiplex PCR; TCRdb's copy keeps in-frame clones and lacks some. The table has 200,000 or so clones, less than 85% seen once. The sample is drawn from a study of cytomegalovirus exposure and HLA in healthy donors. The CDR3 runs 15 residues. Germline V gene lookup returns CDR1 SEHNR and CDR2 FQNEAQ (reference sequence). V was clipped by 1 base and J by 0 bases; unmatched bases: 2. Study findings and constraints: The listing of 150 or so TCR beta chains classed them as cytomegalovirus-associated. Across donors, presence/absence analyses took sequencing depth to be roughly uniform. Apart from CMV serostatus, no immune exposure information was available.

The clonotype originates from a girl aged 2 to 10 in good health and CMV-seronegative. The material sequenced was PBMCs. The V gene is TRBV7-9, the J gene TRBJ1-1; the match to TRBD1 covers 7 bases. CDR3 nucleotides: TGTGCCAGCAGCTTAGGGACAGGCGTGAACACTGAAGCTTTCTTT. It translates to CASSLGTGVNTEAFF.